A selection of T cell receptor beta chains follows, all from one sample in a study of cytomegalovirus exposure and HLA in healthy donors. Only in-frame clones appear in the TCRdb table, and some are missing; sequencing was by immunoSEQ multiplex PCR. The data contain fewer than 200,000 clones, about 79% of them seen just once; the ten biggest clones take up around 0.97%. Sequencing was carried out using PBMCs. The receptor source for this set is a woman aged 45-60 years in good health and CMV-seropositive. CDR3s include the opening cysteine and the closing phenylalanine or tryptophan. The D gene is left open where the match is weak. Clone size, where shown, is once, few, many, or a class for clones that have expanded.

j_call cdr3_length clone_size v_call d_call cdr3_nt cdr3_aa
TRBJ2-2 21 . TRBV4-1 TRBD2 TGCGCCAGCAGCCACCTGGGACTAGCGGGGGGCCGTTACTCTAACACCGGGGAGCTGTTTTTT CASSHLGLAGGRYSNTGELFF
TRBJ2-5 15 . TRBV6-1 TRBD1 TGTGCCAGCAGTGAAGCAGGGACAGTCCAAGAGACCCAGTACTTC CASSEAGTVQETQYF
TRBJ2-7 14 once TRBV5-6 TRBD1 TGTGCCAGCAGCTTCGGGACAGTCACCTACGAGCAGTACTTC CASSFGTVTYEQYF
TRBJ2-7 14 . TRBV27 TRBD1 TGTGCCAGCAGACATCAGACAGGGGGATACGAGCAGTACTTC CASRHQTGGYEQYF
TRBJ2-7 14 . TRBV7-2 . TGTGCCAGCAGCTTAGAGCGCGCCACTCCCGAGCAGTACTTC CASSLERATPEQYF
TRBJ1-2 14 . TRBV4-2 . TGTGCCAGCAGCCAAGGGGTGGGGGCCTATGGCTACACCTTC CASSQGVGAYGYTF
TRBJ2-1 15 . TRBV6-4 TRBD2 TGTGCCAGCAGTGACTCTAGCGGGGGGGCCAATGAGCAGTTCTTC CASSDSSGGANEQFF
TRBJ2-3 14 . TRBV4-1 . TGCGCCAGCAGCCTCCCAGGGGGGACAAGACCAACGTATTTT CASSLPGGTRPTYF
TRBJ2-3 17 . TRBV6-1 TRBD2 TGTGCCAGCAGTGAAGCCTGGACTAGCGGGGCCACAGATACGCAGTATTTT CASSEAWTSGATDTQYF
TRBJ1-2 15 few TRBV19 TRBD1 TGTGCCAGTAGTCTTTTAGACAGGGACCGCTATGGCTACACCTTC CASSLLDRDRYGYTF
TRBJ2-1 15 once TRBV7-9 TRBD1 TGTGCCAGCAGCTTCGGGACAGGGATACACAATGAGCAGTTCTTC CASSFGTGIHNEQFF
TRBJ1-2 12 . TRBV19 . TGTGCCAGTAACGGCGACAGTCCCGGCTACACCTTC CASNGDSPGYTF
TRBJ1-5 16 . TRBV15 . TGTGCCACCAGCAGATCCCCAGGGGTTGGAGATCAGCCCCAGCATTTT CATSRSPGVGDQPQHF
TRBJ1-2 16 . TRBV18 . TGTGCCAGCTCACCACGGGAGTCGGTTTTCCTCTATGGCTACACCTTC CASSPRESVFLYGYTF
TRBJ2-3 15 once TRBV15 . TGTGCCACCAGCAGAGACAGGGGCGGCACAGATACGCAGTATTTT CATSRDRGGTDTQYF
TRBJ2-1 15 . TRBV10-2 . TGCGCCAGCAGTGAGTCCGGGGGAAACTACAATGAGCAGTTCTTC CASSESGGNYNEQFF
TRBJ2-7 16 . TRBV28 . TGTGCCAGCAGCCCTCTCCGTACGAGGAGCTCCTACGAGCAGTACTTC CASSPLRTRSSYEQYF
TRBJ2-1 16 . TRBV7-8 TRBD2 TGTGCCAGCAGCTTAGTTCTAGCGGGGGGGCACTCTGAGCAGTTCTTC CASSLVLAGGHSEQFF
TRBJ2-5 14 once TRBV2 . TGTGCCACCCGTCAGGGGTGGGATAGAGAGACCCAGTACTTC CATRQGWDRETQYF
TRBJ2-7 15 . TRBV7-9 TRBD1 TGTGCCAGCAGCCAAGGGACAGGGGATTCCTACGAGCAGTACTTC CASSQGTGDSYEQYF
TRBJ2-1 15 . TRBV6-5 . TGTGCCAGCAGTTGGGGGCGGGGGAAGGGCAATGAGCAGTTCTTC CASSWGRGKGNEQFF
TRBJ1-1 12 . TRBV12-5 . TGTGCCGCCACGGGGCGGGATAGAGGAGCTTTCTTT CAATGRDRGAFF
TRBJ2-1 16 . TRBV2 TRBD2 TGTGCCAGCAGAAGGACTAGCGGGAGTGTCGTAAATGAGCAGTTCTTC CASRRTSGSVVNEQFF
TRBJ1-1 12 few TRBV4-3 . TGCGCCAGCACAGGCGCCTGGAATGAAGCTTTCTTT CASTGAWNEAFF
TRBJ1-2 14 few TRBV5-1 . TGCGCCAGCAGCTTGGAGCAGACTAACTATGGCTACTCCTTC CASSLEQTNYGYSF
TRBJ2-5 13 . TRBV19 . TGTGCCAGTAGGAAGCCCTTAGGGGGGACCCAGTACTTC CASRKPLGGTQYF
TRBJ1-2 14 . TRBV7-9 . TGTGCCAGCAGCTTAGCAGGGGTGGAGGGTGGCTACACCTTC CASSLAGVEGGYTF
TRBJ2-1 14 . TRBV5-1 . TGCGCCAGCAGCCGGGACTCAGTGGGCCCTGAGCAGTTCTTC CASSRDSVGPEQFF
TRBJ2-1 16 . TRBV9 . TGTGCCAGCAGCGTAGGACAGGCCCCCTCCTACAATGAGCAGTTCTTC CASSVGQAPSYNEQFF
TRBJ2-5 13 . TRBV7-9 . TGTGCCAGCAGCTCTACGGAGGGAGAGACCCAGTACTTC CASSSTEGETQYF
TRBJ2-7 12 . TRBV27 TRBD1 TGTGCCAGCCGGGACAGGGGAACCGAGCAGTACTTC CASRDRGTEQYF
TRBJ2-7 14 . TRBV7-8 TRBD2 TGTGCCAGCAGCTTAGGACTAGCTGGTGGGGAGCAGTACTTC CASSLGLAGGEQYF
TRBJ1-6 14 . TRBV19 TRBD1 TGTGCCAGTAGTTTCCAGGGGGCTGATTCACCCCTCCACTTT CASSFQGADSPLHF
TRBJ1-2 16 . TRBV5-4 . TGTGCCAGCAGCCGAGGAAACAGGGAGCGCCCTCTTGGCTACACCTTC CASSRGNRERPLGYTF
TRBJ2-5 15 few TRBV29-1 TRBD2 TGCAGCGTTGTGGATCGGCGGGGGGGCCCTGAGACCCAGTACTTC CSVVDRRGGPETQYF
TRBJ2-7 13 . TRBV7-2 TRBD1 TGTGCCAGCGGCCGGGGACAGCCCTACGAGCAGTACTTC CASGRGQPYEQYF
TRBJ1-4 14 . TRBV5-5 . TGTGCCAGCAGCTCGGAGGATTACAATGAAAAACTGTTTTTT CASSSEDYNEKLFF
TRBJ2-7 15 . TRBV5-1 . TGCGCCAGCCAAAGCGGACCGTCGGACTTCTACGAGCAGTACTTC CASQSGPSDFYEQYF
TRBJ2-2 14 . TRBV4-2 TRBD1 TGTGCCAGCAGCCAAGGACAGGGGGCCCGGGAGCTGTTTTTT CASSQGQGARELFF
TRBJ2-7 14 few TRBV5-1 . TGCGCCAGCAGCCCTCTTCCAGGGGCGTACGAGCAGTACTTC CASSPLPGAYEQYF
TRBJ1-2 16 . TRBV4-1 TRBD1 TGCGCCAGCAGCCAAGAGGGGACAGGGAAAAACTATGGCTACACCTTC CASSQEGTGKNYGYTF
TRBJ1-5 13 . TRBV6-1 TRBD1 TGTGCCACCCTGGACAGGGGCAATCAGCCCCAGCATTTT CATLDRGNQPQHF
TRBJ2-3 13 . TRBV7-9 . TGTGCCAGCAGCTACTCCGGAGGCGATACGCAGTATTTT CASSYSGGDTQYF
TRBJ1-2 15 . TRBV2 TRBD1 TGCGCCAGCAGTGAAGCGGTGGGACAGACACATGGCTACACCTTC CASSEAVGQTHGYTF
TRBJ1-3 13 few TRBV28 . TGTGCCAGCAGTTTGTCAGGGATAAACACCATATATTTT CASSLSGINTIYF
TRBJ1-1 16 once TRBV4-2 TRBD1 TGTGCCAGCAGCCAAGATCGGGTGGTAGGGACAGGGCGAGCTTTCTTT CASSQDRVVGTGRAFF
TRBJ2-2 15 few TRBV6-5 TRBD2 TGTGCCAGCAGAACCGGGACTAGCGAAGGCGGGGAGCTGTTTTTT CASRTGTSEGGELFF
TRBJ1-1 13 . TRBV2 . TGTGCCAGCAGTGATCCTGTGAACACTGAAGCTTTCTTT CASSDPVNTEAFF
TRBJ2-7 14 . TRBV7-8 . TGTGCCAGCAGCTTGTTCGGGAGTCTAGGCGAGCAGTACTTC CASSLFGSLGEQYF
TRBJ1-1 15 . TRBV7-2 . TGTGCCAGCAGCTTAGGGGGCCTGTCGGGCACTGAAGCTTTCTTT CASSLGGLSGTEAFF
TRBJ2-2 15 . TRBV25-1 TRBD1 TGTGCCAGCAGTCCCCAGACAGGGCCCACCGGGGAGCTGTTTTTT CASSPQTGPTGELFF
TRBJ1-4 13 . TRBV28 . TGTGCCAGCAGCAACTCACAGGGCCGGGAACTGTTTTTT CASSNSQGRELFF
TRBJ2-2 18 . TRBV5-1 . TGCGCCAGCAGCATACAGGGTATGGGACGTGGCATCGCCGGGGAGCTGTTTTTT CASSIQGMGRGIAGELFF
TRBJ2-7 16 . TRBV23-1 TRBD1 TGCGCCAGCAGTCAAATCGGAGCAGGGGGTATCAGGGAGCAGTACTTC CASSQIGAGGIREQYF
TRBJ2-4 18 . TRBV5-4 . TGTGCCAGCAGCGATTCTGGGGTAGGGAGAGGGGCCAAAAACATTCAGTACTTC CASSDSGVGRGAKNIQYF
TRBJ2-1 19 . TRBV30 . TGTGCCTGGAGTGGGGGCGGACAGCGAAAGCTGAGCTCCTACAATGAGCAGTTCTTC CAWSGGGQRKLSSYNEQFF
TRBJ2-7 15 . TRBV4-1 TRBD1 TGCGCCAGCAGCCTCCGGGACAGGGGGCTCTACGAGCAGTACTTC CASSLRDRGLYEQYF
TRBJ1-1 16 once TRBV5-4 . TGTGCCAGCAGATTGGGTCGAGGGATCATGAACACTGAAGCTTTCTTT CASRLGRGIMNTEAFF
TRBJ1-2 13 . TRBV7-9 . TGTGCCAGCAGCTTGCAAGGGGACTATGGCTACACCTTC CASSLQGDYGYTF
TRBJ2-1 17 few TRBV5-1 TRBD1 TGCGCCAGCAGCTTGGATCCAGGACAGGGGGCCTACAATGAGCAGTTCTTC CASSLDPGQGAYNEQFF